Included here is one T cell receptor beta chain sequence, with context. Its antigen remains unknown. The record originates from a study of T cell responses to AZD1222 COVID-19 vaccine. Whole-study findings and limits: Spike was spanned by vaccine-associated CD4 TCRs, with dominance at 160-218 and 743-854. Two doses of AZD1222 preceded a rise in Spike-specific TCR breadth and depth.

Germline V lookup: CDR1 SGHNT, CDR2 YYREEE (reference sequence). V lost 2 bases and J lost 6; bases outside the gene matches: 5. CDR3 length: 14 amino acids. Here immunoSEQ multiplex PCR was the method, and the copy in TCRdb shows in-frame clones only, minus some. The sample records around 150,000 clones, 90% to 95% being singletons. The receptor's source is an adult who received the AZD1222 COVID-19 vaccine. V usage is TRBV5-4 and J usage is TRBJ2-7, with 10 bases lining up with TRBD1. The source material was peripheral blood, sampled 28 days after the second AZD1222 dose. The CDR3: CASSFSGTGVEQYF. The CDR3 region has the DNA TGTGCCAGCAGCTTTTCGGGGACAGGGGTCGAGCAGTACTTC.